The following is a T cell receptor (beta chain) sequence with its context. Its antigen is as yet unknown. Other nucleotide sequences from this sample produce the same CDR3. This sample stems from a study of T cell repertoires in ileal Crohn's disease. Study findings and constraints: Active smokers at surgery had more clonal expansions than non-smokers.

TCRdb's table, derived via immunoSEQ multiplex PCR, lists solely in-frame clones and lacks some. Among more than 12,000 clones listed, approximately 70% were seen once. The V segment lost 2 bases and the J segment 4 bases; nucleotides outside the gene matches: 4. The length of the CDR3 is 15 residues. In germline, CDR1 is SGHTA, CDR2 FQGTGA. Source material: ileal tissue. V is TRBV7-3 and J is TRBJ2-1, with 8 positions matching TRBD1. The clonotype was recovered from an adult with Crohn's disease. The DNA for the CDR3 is TGTGCCAGCAGCTTAGTTGGACAGGGATACAATGAGCAGTTCTTC. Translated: CASSLVGQGYNEQFF.